This TCR beta chain was sequenced in a study of radiation and T cells in renal cell carcinoma. Overall study results and limits: Irradiated tumors had higher TCR clonality than control tumors. In blood, top tumor clones expanded by 2 weeks, shrinking by 4.

Points on this clone: The antigen remains unidentified.

Treatment here: 15 Gy SBRT to primary tumor, nephrectomy 4 weeks later. Using immunoSEQ multiplex PCR, the repertoire was profiled, and TCRdb retains in-frame clones only, with some absent. The sample records under 20,000 clones, less than 70% being singletons. The source material was tumor tissue, sampled from a patient whose treatment included radiotherapy and nephrectomy. This receptor was obtained from an older woman with renal cell carcinoma.

The CDR3 is CASSQAPDRGTYEQYF. The CDR3 DNA sequence: TGCGCCAGCAGCCAAGCCCCGGACAGGGGGACCTACGAGCAGTACTTC. The chain couples TRBV4-1 to TRBJ2-7; TRBD1 aligns across 10 bases. The CDR3 is 16 amino acids. CDR1 MGHRA and CDR2 YSYEKL come from the germline V gene. V trimming: 1 base; J trimming: 2 bases; junction bases outside the gene matches: 5.